Listed here are 5 T cell receptor beta chains from one sample, sequenced in a study of tumor-infiltrating lymphocytes in primary liver carcinoma. TCR beta cDNA was made from 450 to 600 ng total RNA with a constant-region primer. Modified slightly, ARM-PCR produced TCR beta libraries over three nested multiplex PCR rounds. TRBV1-TRBV30 forward and Cbeta reverse primers drove the first two approximately 11-cycle rounds. TCRdb used MiXCR to reprocess the multiplex PCR reads, holding one entry per CDR3 protein. The sample includes about 44,000 distinct CDR3 sequences, over 70% of them seen just once. Investigators took RNA and DNA out together from 20-30 mg of unsorted bulk tissue. The specimen was liver tumor tissue from sampling region 3. Subset: tumor region T3, left-lateral pole. The source is a man aged 35 to 55 with primary liver carcinoma and hepatitis B virus infection.

In this sample, this clonotype turned up once. The junction shows a germline mismatch at one end, possibly a read error. In nucleotides, the CDR3 is TGCGCCAGCAGCCCACAGGGTCAGACGAACACCTGGGAGCCGTTTTTT. It yields the protein CASSPQGQTNTWEPFF. This chain connects TRBV4-1 to TRBJ2-2; tentatively, D is TRBD1 (6 bases). CDR3 size: 16 residues. Germline CDR1 and CDR2: MGHRA and YSYEKL.

V and J are TRBV11-2 and TRBJ2-5; tentatively, D is TRBD2 (6 bases). The CDR3 has 16 residues. V lost 6 bases to trimming and J lost 1 base, with 18 bases between them. Per the germline V gene, CDR1 is SGHAT and CDR2 is FQNNGV. CDR3 protein: CASRSRDSTLQETQYF. The CDR3 DNA sequence: TGTGCCAGCAGGTCCCGGGACTCGACCCTCCAAGAGACCCAGTACTTC.

With regard to this clonotype: At one boundary the junction diverges from the germline segment, which might be a read error. This sequence joins TRBV28 and TRBJ1-1; D ambiguous. Germline CDR1 is MDHEN and CDR2 is SYDVKM. This CDR3 is built from 13 residues. CDR3 amino acids: CASSLDWNTDAFF. The CDR3 DNA reads as TGTGCCAGCAGCCTCGACTGGAACACTGATGCTTTCTTT.

Comments on this clonotype: A junction boundary mismatches the germline segment, possibly from a read error. The V call is TRBV11-2, the J call TRBJ2-7; TRBD1 agrees at 9 bases. This CDR3 is built from 18 residues. Germline CDR1 SGHAT, CDR2 FQNNGV. CDR3 sequence reads: CTSSLIDMGTGYSYEQYF. DNA of the CDR3: TGCACCAGCAGCTTAATAGACATGGGGACAGGGTATTCCTACGAGCAATACTTC.

As to this clonotype: A junction end diverges from the germline sequence, so it may reflect a read error. This sequence joins TRBV6-1 and TRBJ2-5; D is unresolved. CDR1 and CDR2 from the germline V gene are MNHNS and SASEGT. The CDR3 has 15 amino acids. The CDR3 coding sequence is TGTGCCAGCAGTGAAGAACGAAACGTCCAAGAGACCGAGTACTTC. Translated, it gives CASSEERNVQETEYF.